This is a list of T cell receptor beta chains from one sample in a study of CXCR3-negative and CXCR3-positive naive CD8 T cells. For each CDR3 protein, TCRdb gives one entry from its re-call of the 5' RACE reads, without DNA. Its clone listing holds under 90,000 distinct CDR3 sequences. The specimen sequenced was naive CXCR3+ CD8+ T cells from blood. All receptors derive from a human donor in good health. Some clones in this sample may be carry-over from other donors' samples. The CDR3 runs from the conserved cysteine through the conserved F or W.

cdr3_aa,v_call,j_call
CASSYGGRETDTQYF,TRBV6-5,TRBJ2-3
CASNQGESRMNTEAFF,TRBV10-3,TRBJ1-1
CASSFPNAPNEQFF,TRBV5-4,TRBJ2-1
CAISLGQVNTDTQYF,TRBV10-3,TRBJ2-3
CASSPTGQGDSPLHF,TRBV7-7,TRBJ1-6
CASSTSVRVDYGYTF,TRBV28,TRBJ1-2
CASSLGGTLNYNEQFF,TRBV7-7,TRBJ2-1
CSGRGGAGDTDTQYF,TRBV29-1,TRBJ2-3
CASNLGPSEQYF,TRBV6-2/TRBV6-3,TRBJ2-7
CASSLGPQGSGELFF,TRBV11-2,TRBJ2-2
CASSLAGQAQETQYF,TRBV7-7,TRBJ2-5
CASSQGWGYEQYF,TRBV4-3,TRBJ2-7
CASSASGGSQETQYF,TRBV9,TRBJ2-5
CASSIGVYTEQFF,TRBV19,TRBJ2-1
CASSGRTSGTTQETQYF,TRBV5-4,TRBJ2-5
CSVPTGGSGQYF,TRBV20-1,TRBJ2-7
CATSRDEWGELFF,TRBV15,TRBJ2-2
CSGLNGPEAFF,TRBV29-1,TRBJ1-1
CASSQAGETESPYEQYF,TRBV4-2,TRBJ2-7
CASSLVAGKGTDTQYF,TRBV28,TRBJ2-3
CASRGTGVEKLFF,TRBV2,TRBJ1-4
CSARRQYSSYEQYF,TRBV20-1,TRBJ2-7
CASRNLQASSAYEQYF,TRBV28,TRBJ2-7
CASSHWRTYNEQFF,TRBV14,TRBJ2-1
CASDSGTSTDTQYF,TRBV25-1,TRBJ2-3
CASSLVRPTSPYNEQFF,TRBV6-2/TRBV6-3,TRBJ2-1
CASSFPNSPLHF,TRBV27,TRBJ1-6
CASSQVTTERHTQYF,TRBV9,TRBJ2-3
CSVEVLAGGPSGYEQYF,TRBV29-1,TRBJ2-7
CASSPPQDTQPQHF,TRBV7-9,TRBJ1-5
CASSWPSGELFF,TRBV27,TRBJ2-2
CASSSGYNQPQHF,TRBV6-4,TRBJ1-5
CASSLDGTGYEQYF,TRBV7-6,TRBJ2-7
CASSYGTPSQPQHF,TRBV6-6,TRBJ1-5
CASSLSPGVTDTHYF,TRBV5-1,TRBJ2-3
CASSPYGGSSSYEQYF,TRBV3-1,TRBJ2-7
CASTTPAVHEQFF,TRBV12-3/TRBV12-4,TRBJ2-1
CASSVSETYEQYF,TRBV28,TRBJ2-7
CASSDGVEGSDTQYF,TRBV6-4,TRBJ2-3
CASSAGGRTEAFF,TRBV25-1,TRBJ1-1
CASSLGWGQGYNEQFF,TRBV7-7,TRBJ2-1
CASSWESEAFF,TRBV6-2/TRBV6-3,TRBJ1-1
CASSSGLAAYEQYF,TRBV6-5,TRBJ2-7
CASSLPIEGGAQYF,TRBV28,TRBJ2-3
CASSYPGEAPYEQYF,TRBV28,TRBJ2-7
CATSQGQGFVETQYF,TRBV15,TRBJ2-5
CASSLEMSSYNEQFF,TRBV7-6,TRBJ2-1
CRSRRGGKTGPYEQYF,TRBV29-1,TRBJ2-7
CASSEWAASSLTYEQYF,TRBV25-1,TRBJ2-7
CASSSDRPNEQFF,TRBV6-1,TRBJ2-1
CASSLRGRETQYF,TRBV5-1,TRBJ2-5
CASSFTGGSEQYF,TRBV12-3/TRBV12-4,TRBJ2-7
CSARDFSDREVSNYGYTF,TRBV20-1,TRBJ1-2
CATSVSGSDSYEQYF,TRBV15,TRBJ2-7
CASSYGWELFF,TRBV27,TRBJ2-2
CASSRFGTRDYEQYF,TRBV4-3,TRBJ2-7
CASSPRLKAGVSNEQFF,TRBV12-3/TRBV12-4,TRBJ2-1
CASSLASGGIYEQYF,TRBV7-2,TRBJ2-7